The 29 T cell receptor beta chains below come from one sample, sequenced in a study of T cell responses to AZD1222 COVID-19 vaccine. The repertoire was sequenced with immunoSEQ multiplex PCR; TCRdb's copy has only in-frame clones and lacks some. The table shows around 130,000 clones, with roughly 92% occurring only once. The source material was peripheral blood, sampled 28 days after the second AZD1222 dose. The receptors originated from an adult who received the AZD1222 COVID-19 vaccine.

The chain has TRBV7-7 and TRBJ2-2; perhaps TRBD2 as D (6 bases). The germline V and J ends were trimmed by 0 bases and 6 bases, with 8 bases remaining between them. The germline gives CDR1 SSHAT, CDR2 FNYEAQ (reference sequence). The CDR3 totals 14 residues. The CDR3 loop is CASSLAGLPGELFF. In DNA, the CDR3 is TGTGCCAGCAGCTTAGCGGGACTCCCCGGGGAGCTGTTTTTT.

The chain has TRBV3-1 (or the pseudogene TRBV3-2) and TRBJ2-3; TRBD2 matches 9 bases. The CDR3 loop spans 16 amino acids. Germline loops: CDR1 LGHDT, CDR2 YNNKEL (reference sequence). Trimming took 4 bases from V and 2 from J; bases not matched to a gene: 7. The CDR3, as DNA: TGTGCCAGCAGCCGGAAGACTAGCGGACACACAGATACGCAGTATTTT. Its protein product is CASSRKTSGHTDTQYF.

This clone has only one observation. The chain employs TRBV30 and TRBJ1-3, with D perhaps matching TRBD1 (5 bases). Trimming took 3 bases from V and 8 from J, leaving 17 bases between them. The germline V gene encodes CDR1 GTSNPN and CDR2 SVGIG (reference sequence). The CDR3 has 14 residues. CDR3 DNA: TGTGCCTGGAGGACAGAGGCCGGGTTGGACACCATATATTTT. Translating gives CAWRTEAGLDTIYF.

The CDR3 protein is CASSKDLRGNEQFF. The CDR3 nucleotides read TGTGCCAGTAGTAAGGACCTCCGGGGCAATGAGCAGTTCTTC. V is TRBV19 and J is TRBJ2-1, with a tentative D call TRBD2 (5 bases). CDR3 length equals 14 residues. Between the trimmed V and J ends, which lost 4 bases and 6 bases, there was a span of 13 bases. CDR1 is LNHDA, CDR2 SQIVND, per germline (reference sequence).

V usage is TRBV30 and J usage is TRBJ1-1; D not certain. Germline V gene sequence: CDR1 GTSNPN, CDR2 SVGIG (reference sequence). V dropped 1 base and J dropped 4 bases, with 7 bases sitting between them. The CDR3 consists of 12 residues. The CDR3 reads CAWSGTGTEAFF. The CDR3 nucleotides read TGTGCCTGGAGTGGGACGGGCACTGAAGCTTTCTTT.

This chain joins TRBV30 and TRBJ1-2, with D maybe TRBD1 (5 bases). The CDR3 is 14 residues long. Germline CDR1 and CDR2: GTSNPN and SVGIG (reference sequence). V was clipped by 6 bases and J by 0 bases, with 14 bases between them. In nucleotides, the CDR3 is TGTGCCTGTAGTCGGGACGGGGCTAACTATGGCTACACCTTC. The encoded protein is CACSRDGANYGYTF.

The CDR3 nucleotides are TGCGCCAGCAGCTTGGGGTCTGACTATGGCTACACCTTC. Protein product: CASSLGSDYGYTF. The gene calls are TRBV5-1 and TRBJ1-2, with unresolved D. Between the trimmed V and J ends, which lost 0 bases and 3 bases, there was a span of 6 bases. CDR1 SGHRS and CDR2 YFSETQ come from the germline V gene. CDR3 length: 13 amino acids.

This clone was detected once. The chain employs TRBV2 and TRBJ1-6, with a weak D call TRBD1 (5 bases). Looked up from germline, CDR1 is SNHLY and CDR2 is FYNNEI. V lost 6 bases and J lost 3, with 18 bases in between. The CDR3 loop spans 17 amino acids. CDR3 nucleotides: TGTGCCAGCAGGATTATGGCAGGGCCACTCTATAATTCACCCCTCCACTTT. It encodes CASRIMAGPLYNSPLHF.

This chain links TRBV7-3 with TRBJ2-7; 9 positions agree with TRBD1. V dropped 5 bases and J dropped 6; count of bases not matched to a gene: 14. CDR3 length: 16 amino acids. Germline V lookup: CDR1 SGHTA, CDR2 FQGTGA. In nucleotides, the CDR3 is TGTGCCAGCAGCCCCCCCTTGGGACAGGGTAATTGCGAGCAGTACTTC. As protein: CASSPPLGQGNCEQYF.

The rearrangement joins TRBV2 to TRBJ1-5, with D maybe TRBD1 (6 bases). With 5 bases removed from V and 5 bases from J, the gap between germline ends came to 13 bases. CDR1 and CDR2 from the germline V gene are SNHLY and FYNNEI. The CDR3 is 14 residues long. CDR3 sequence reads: CASSPETGYQPQHF. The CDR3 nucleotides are TGTGCCAGCAGTCCCGAGACAGGCTATCAGCCCCAGCATTTT.

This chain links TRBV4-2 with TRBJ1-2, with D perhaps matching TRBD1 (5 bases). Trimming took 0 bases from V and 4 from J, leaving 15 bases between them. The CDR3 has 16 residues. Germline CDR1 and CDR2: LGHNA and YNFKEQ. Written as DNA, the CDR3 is TGTGCCAGCAGCCAAGAATACGGACAAACCTTCTATGGCTACACCTTC. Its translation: CASSQEYGQTFYGYTF.

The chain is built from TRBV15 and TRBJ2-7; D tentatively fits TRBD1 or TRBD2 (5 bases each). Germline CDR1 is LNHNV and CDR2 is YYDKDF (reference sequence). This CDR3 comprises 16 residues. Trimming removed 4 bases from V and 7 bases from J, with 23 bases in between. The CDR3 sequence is CATSKEGIRAREEQYF. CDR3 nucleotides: TGTGCCACCAGCAAAGAGGGGATTAGGGCTAGGGAGGAGCAGTACTTC.

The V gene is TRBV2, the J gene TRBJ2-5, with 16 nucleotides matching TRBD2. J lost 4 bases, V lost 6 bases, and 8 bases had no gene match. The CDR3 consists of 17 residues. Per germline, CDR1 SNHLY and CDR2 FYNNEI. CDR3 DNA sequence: TGTGCCAGCAGCCCGGGACTAGCGGGAGGGCCGGGAGAGACCCAGTACTTC. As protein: CASSPGLAGGPGETQYF.

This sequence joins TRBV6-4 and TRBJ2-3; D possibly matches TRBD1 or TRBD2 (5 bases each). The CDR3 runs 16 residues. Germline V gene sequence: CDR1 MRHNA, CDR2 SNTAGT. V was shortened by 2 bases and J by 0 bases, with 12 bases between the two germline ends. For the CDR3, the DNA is TGTGCCAGCAGTGACGACGGGGCATTTAGCACAGATACGCAGTATTTT. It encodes CASSDDGAFSTDTQYF.

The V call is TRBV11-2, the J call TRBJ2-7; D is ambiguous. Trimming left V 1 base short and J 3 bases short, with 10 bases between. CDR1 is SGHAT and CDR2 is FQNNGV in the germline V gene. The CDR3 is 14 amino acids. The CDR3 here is CASSLGIRLYEQYF. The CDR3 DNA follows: TGTGCCAGCAGCTTAGGGATCAGGCTCTACGAGCAGTACTTC.

CDR3 protein: CASSLAGPLRNEQFF. In DNA, the CDR3 is TGTGCCAGCAGCTTGGCGGGACCCCTCAGGAATGAGCAGTTCTTC. The chain joins TRBV5-6 to TRBJ2-1; D is tentatively TRBD1 or TRBD2 (5 bases each). Germline V gene data show CDR1 as SGHDT and CDR2 as YYEEEE. The CDR3 has 15 amino acids. The V gene lost 0 bases and the J gene lost 7 bases, with 14 bases spanning the gap.

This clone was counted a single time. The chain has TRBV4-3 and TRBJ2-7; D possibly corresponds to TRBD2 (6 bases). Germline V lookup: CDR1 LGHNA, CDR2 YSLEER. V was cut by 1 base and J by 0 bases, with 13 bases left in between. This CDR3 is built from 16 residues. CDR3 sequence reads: CASSQALAFSSYEQYF. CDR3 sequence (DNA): TGCGCCAGCAGCCAAGCTCTAGCGTTTAGCTCCTACGAGCAGTACTTC.

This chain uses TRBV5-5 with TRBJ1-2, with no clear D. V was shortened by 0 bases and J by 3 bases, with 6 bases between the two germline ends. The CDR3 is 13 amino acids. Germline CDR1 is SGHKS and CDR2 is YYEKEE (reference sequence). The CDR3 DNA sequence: TGTGCCAGCAGCTTGGCTCAGGACTATGGCTACACCTTC. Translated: CASSLAQDYGYTF.

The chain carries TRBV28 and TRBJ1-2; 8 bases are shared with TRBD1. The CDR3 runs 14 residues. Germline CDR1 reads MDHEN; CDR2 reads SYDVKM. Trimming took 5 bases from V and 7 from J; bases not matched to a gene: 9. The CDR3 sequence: CASSRLETGAGYTF. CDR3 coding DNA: TGTGCCAGCAGTAGACTGGAGACAGGGGCTGGCTACACCTTC.

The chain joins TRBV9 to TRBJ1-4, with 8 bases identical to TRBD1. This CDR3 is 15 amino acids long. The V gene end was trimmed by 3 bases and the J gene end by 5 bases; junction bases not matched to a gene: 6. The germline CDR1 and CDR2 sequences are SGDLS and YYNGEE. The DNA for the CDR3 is TGTGCCAGCAGCGCCCGGGACAGGAACAATGAAAAACTGTTTTTT. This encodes CASSARDRNNEKLFF.

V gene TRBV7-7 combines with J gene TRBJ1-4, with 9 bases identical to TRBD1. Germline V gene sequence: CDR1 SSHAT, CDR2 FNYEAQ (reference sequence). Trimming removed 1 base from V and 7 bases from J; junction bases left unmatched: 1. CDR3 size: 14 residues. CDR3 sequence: CASSLGTGVEKLFF. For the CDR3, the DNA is TGTGCCAGCAGCTTAGGGACAGGGGTTGAAAAACTGTTTTTT.

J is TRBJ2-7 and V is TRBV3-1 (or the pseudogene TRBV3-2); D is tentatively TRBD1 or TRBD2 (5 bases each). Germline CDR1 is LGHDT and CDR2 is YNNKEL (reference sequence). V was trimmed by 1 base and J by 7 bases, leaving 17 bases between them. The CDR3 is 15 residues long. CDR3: CASSQGGTTAREQYF. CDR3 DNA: TGTGCCAGCAGCCAAGGGGGGACCACCGCGAGGGAGCAGTACTTC.

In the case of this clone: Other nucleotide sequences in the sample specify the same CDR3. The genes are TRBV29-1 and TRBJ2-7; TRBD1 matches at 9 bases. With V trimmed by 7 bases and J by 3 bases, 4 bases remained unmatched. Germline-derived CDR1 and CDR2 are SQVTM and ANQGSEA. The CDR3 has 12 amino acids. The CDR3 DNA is TGCAGCGCACGGGACAGGGACTACGAGCAGTACTTC. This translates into CSARDRDYEQYF.

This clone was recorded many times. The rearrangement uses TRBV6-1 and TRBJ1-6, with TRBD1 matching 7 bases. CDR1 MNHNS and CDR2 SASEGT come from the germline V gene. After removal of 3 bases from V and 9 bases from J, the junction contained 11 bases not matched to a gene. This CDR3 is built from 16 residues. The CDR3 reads CASSDAGTVSSSPLHF. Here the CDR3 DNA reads TGTGCCAGCAGTGACGCAGGGACAGTCTCGTCTTCACCCCTCCACTTT.

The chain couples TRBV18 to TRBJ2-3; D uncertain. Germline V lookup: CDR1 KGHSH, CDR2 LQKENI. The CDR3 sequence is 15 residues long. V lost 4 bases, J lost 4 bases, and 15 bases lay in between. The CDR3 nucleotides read TGTGCCAGCTCACTCCAGACCGCCTGGTCAGATACGCAGTATTTT. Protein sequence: CASSLQTAWSDTQYF.

Here the CDR3 DNA reads TGTGCCAGCAGGACAGGGGGACGGGAGACCCAGTACTTC. It codes for CASRTGGRETQYF. The chain combines TRBV25-1 with TRBJ2-5; 9 bases agree with TRBD1. The ends lost 6 bases at V and 5 bases at J; junction bases unmatched: 4. Germline loops: CDR1 MGHDK, CDR2 SYGVNS. CDR3 length: 13 residues.

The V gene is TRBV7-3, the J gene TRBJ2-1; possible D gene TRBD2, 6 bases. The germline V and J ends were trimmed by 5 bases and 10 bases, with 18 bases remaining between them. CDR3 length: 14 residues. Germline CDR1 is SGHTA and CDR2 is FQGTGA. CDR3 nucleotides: TGTGCCAGCAGCCCCGGGACTTCGTCGGGAGAGCAGTTCTTC. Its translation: CASSPGTSSGEQFF.

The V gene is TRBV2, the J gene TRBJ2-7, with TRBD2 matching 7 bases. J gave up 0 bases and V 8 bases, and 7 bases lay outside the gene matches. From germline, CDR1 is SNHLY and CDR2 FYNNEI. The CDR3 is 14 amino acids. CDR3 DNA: TGTGCCAGCGGGGTCGGGGGGATCTCCTACGAGCAGTACTTC. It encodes CASGVGGISYEQYF.

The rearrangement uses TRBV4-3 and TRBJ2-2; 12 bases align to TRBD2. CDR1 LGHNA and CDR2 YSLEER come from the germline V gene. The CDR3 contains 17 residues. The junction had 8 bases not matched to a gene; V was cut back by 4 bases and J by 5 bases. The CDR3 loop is CASSREKLAGGTGELFF. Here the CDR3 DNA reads TGCGCCAGCAGCCGAGAGAAACTAGCGGGGGGTACCGGGGAGCTGTTTTTT.